This T cell receptor beta chain was identified in a study of early T cells in non-severe SARS-CoV-2 infection. Study overall: Bulk RNA taken from unsorted whole blood was sequenced, leaving chains unpaired. Whole-study findings and limits: VDJdb matching, biased toward anti-spike CD8 responses, missed private and CD4 specificities.

Germline assignment: CDR1 SGHVS and CDR2 FQNEAQ. The CDR3 spans 14 residues. Trimming stripped 2 bases from V and 3 bases from J, with 8 bases between. This clonotype was detected many times. Its cognate antigen is unknown. Unique molecular identifiers were added to individual cDNA molecules. One entry per CDR3 protein, called by TCRdb with MiXCR from the 5' RACE reads. The profile shows around 77,000 distinct CDR3 sequences, roughly 5.3% of them singletons. The TCR was taken from an adult who was a healthcare worker with PCR-confirmed SARS-CoV-2 infection or an uninfected control (not recorded which). The chain combines TRBV7-8 with TRBJ1-5; no clear D. Sequencing was performed on whole blood, taken at baseline. The CDR3: CASSLRGINQPQHF. CDR3 in DNA: TGTGCCAGCAGCTTACGGGGAATCAATCAGCCCCAGCATTTT.